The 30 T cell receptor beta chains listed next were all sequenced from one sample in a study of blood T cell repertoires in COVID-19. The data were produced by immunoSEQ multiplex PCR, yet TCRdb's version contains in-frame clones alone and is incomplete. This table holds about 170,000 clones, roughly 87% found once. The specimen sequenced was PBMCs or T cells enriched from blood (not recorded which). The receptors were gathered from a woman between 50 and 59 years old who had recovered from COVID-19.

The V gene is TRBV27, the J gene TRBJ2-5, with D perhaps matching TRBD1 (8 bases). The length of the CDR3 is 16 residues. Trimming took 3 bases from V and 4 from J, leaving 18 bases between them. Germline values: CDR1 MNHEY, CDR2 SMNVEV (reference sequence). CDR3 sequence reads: CASSFTGGRGSETQYF. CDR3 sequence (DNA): TGTGCCAGCAGTTTTACAGGGGGGCGGGGGTCAGAGACCCAGTACTTC.

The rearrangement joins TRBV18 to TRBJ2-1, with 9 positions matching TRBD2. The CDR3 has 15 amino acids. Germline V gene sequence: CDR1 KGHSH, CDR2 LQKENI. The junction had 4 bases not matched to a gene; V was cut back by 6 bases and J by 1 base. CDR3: CASSRLAESYNEQFF. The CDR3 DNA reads TGTGCCAGCTCGCGACTAGCGGAGTCCTACAATGAGCAGTTCTTC.

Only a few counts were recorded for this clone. Here the CDR3 reads CASSQLKYF. In nucleotides, the CDR3 is TGTGCCAGCAGTCAACTTAAATACTTC. The chain employs TRBV27 and TRBJ2-7; no reliable D call. This CDR3 comprises 9 residues. V was cut by 5 bases and J by 13 bases, with 9 bases left in between. Looked up from germline, CDR1 is MNHEY and CDR2 is SMNVEV (reference sequence).

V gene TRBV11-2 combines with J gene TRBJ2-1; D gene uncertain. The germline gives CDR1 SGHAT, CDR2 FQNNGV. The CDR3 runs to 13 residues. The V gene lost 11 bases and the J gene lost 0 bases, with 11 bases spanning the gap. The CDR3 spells CAAGQSSYNEQFF. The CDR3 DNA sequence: TGTGCCGCTGGGCAGAGCTCCTACAATGAGCAGTTCTTC.

The CDR3 nucleotides are TGTGCCAGCAAGTTAGATAGCAATCAGCCCCAGCATTTT. It encodes CASKLDSNQPQHF. V usage is TRBV6-5 and J usage is TRBJ1-5; D gene unclear. Trimming removed 7 bases from V and 0 bases from J, with 7 bases in between. This CDR3 comprises 13 residues. In germline, CDR1 is MNHEY, CDR2 SVGAGI.

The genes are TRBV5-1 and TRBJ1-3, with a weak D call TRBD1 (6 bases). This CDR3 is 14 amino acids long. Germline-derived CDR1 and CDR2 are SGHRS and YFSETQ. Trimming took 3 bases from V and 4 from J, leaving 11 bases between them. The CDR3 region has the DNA TGCGCCAGCAGCTACGGGACACCAGGAAACACCATATATTTT. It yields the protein CASSYGTPGNTIYF.

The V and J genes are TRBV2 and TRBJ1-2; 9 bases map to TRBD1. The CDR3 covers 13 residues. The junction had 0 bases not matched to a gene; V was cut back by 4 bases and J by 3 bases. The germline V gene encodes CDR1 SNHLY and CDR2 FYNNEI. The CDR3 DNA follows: TGTGCCAGCAGTGGGACAGGGGACTATGGCTACACCTTC. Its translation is CASSGTGDYGYTF.

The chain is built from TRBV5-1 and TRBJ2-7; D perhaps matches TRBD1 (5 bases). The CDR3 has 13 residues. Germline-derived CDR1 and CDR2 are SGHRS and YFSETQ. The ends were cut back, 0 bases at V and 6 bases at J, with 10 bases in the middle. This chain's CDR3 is CASSLEGVGEQYF. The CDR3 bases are TGCGCCAGCAGCTTGGAAGGGGTTGGCGAGCAGTACTTC.

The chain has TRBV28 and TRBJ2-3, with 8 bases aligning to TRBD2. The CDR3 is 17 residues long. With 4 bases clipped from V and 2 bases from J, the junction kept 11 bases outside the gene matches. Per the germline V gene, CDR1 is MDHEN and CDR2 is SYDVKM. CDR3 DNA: TGTGCCAGCAGTTCCGAGCGAGCGGGAGCTAACACAGATACGCAGTATTTT. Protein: CASSSERAGANTDTQYF.

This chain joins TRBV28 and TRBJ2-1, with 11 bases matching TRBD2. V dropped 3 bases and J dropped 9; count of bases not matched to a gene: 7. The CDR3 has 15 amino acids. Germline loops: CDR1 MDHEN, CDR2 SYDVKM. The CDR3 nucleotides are TGTGCCAGCAGTTTTGGTACTAGCGGGAGCTCTGAGCAGTTCTTC. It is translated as CASSFGTSGSSEQFF. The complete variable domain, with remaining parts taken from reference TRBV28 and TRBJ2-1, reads DVKVTQSSRYLVKRTGEKVFLECVQDMDHENMFWYRQDPGLGLRLIYFSYDVKMKEKGDIPEGYSVSREKKERFSLILESASTNQTSMYLCASSFGTSGSSEQFFGPGTRLTVL.

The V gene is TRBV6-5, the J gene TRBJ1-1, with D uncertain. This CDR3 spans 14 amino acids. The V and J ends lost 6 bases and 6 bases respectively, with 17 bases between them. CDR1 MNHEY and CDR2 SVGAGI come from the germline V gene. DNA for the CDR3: TGTGCCAGCAGGCCTTTATCGAGTCACGCTGAAGCTTTCTTT. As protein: CASRPLSSHAEAFF.

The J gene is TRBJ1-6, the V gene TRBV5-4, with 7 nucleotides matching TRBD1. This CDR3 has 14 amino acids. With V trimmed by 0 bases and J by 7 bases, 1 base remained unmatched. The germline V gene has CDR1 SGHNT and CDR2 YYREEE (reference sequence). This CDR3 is CASSLDRGNSPLHF. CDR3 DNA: TGTGCCAGCAGCTTGGACAGGGGCAATTCACCCCTCCACTTT.

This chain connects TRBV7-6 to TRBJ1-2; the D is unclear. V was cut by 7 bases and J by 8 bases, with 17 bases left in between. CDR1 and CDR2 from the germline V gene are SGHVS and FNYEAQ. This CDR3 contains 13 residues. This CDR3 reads CASTNGLGRGYTF. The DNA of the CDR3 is TGTGCCAGCACCAACGGGTTAGGTCGGGGCTACACCTTC.

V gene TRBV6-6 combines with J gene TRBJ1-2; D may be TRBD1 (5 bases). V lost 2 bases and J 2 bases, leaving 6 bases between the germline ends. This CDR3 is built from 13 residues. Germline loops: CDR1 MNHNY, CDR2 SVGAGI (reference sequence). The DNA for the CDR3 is TGTGCCAGCAGTTACAGACAGAACTATGGCTACACCTTC. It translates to CASSYRQNYGYTF.

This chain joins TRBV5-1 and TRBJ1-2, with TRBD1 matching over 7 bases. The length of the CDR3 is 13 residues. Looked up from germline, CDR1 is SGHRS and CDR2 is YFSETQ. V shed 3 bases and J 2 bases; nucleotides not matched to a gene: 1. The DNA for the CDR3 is TGCGCCAGCAGCTCGGGACAGAACTATGGCTACACCTTC. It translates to CASSSGQNYGYTF.

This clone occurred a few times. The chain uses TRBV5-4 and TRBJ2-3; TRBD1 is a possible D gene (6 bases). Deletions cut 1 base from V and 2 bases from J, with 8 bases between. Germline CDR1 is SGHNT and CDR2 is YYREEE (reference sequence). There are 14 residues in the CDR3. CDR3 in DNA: TGTGCCAGCAGCTTGACAGGGTCCACAGATACGCAGTATTTT. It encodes CASSLTGSTDTQYF.

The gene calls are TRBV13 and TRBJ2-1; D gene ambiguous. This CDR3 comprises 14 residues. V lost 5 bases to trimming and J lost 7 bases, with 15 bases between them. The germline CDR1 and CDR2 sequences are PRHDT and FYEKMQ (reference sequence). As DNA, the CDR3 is TGTGCCAGCAGCCCTCGGAGTAGCTGGAATGAGCAGTTCTTC. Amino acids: CASSPRSSWNEQFF.

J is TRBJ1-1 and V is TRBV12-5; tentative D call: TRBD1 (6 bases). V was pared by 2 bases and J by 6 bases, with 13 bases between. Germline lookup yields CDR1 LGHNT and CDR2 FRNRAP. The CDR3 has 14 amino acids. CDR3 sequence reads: CASGLPTGRAEAFF. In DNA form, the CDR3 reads TGTGCTAGTGGTTTGCCTACAGGGAGGGCTGAAGCTTTCTTT.

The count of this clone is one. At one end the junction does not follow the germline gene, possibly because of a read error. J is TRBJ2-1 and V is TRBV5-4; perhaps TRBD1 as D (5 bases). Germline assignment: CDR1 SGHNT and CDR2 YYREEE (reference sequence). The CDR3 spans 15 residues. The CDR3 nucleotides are TGTGCCAACAGCTTGGGGCGAGTAGCCAGTAATGAGCAGTTCTTC. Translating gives CANSLGRVASNEQFF.

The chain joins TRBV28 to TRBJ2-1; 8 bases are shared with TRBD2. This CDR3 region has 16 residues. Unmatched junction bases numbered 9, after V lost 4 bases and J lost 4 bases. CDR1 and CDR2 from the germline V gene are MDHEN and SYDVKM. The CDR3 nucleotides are TGTGCCAGCAGTTCCGCCGGGACTAGAAGTTACAATGAGCAGTTCTTC. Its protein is CASSSAGTRSYNEQFF.

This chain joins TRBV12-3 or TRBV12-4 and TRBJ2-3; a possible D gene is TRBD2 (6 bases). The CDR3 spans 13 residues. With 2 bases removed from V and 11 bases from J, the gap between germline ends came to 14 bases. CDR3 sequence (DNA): TGTGCCAGCAGTTTAAGTCGACGGGAGAGGCAGTATTTT. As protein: CASSLSRRERQYF.

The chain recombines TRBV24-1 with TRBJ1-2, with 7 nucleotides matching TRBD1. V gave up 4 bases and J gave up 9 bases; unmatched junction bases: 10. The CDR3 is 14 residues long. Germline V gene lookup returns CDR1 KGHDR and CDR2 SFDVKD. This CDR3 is CATSDLGTEWRYTF. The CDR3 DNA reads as TGTGCCACCAGTGACTTGGGGACAGAGTGGCGCTACACCTTC.

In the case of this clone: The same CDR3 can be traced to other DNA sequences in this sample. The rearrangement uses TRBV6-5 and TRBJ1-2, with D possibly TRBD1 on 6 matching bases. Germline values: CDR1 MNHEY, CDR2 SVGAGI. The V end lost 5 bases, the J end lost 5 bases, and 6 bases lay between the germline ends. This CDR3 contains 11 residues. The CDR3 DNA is TGTGCCAGCAGTCAGGGGTATGGCTACACCTTC. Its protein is CASSQGYGYTF.

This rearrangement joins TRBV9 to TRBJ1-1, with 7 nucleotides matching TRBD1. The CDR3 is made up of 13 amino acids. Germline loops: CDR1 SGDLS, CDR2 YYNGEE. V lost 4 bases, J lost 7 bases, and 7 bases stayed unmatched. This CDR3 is CASSKWDSDEAFF. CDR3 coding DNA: TGTGCCAGCAGCAAATGGGACAGCGATGAAGCTTTCTTT.

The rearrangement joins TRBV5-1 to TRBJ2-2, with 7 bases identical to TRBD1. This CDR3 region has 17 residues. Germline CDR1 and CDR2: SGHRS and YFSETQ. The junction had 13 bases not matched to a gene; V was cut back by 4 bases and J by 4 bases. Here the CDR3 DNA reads TGCGCCAGCAGCCGCAGCCAAATACAGGGGACCACCGGGGAGCTGTTTTTT. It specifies CASSRSQIQGTTGELFF.

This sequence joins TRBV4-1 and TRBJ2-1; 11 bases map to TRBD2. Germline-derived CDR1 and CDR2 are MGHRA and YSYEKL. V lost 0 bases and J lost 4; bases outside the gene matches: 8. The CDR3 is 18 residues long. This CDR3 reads CASSQDVTSGSRYNEQFF. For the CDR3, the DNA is TGCGCCAGCAGCCAAGATGTAACTAGCGGGAGTCGGTACAATGAGCAGTTCTTC.

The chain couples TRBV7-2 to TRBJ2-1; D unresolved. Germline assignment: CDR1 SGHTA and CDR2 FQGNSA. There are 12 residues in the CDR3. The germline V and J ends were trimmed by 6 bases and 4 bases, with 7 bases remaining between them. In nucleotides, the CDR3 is TGTGCCAGCAGTCCAACTTACAATGAGCAGTTCTTC. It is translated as CASSPTYNEQFF. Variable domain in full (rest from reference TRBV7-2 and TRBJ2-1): GAGVSQSPSNKVTEKGKDVELRCDPISGHTALYWYRQSLGQGLEFLIYFQGNSAPDKSGLPSDRFSAERTGGSVSTLTIQRTQQEDSAVYLCASSPTYNEQFFGPGTRLTVL.

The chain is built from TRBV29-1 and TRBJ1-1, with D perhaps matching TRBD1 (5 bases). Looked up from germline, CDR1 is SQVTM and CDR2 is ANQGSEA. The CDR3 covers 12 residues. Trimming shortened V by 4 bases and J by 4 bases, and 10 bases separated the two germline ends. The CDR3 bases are TGCAGCGTTGTTGGGGCGAGCACTGAAGCTTTCTTT. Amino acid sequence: CSVVGASTEAFF.

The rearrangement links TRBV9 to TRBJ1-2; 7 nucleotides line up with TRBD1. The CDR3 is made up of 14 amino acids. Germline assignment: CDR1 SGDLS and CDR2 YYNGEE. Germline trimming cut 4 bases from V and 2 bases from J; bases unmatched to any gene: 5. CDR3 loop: CASSLQGSNYGYTF. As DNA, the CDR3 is TGTGCCAGCAGCCTACAGGGGTCCAACTATGGCTACACCTTC.

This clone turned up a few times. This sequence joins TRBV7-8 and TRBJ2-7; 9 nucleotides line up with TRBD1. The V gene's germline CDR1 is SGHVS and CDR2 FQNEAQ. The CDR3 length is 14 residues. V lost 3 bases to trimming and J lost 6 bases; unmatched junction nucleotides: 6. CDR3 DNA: TGTGCCAGCAGCTTGGACAGGGGAACGGGCGAGCAGTACTTC. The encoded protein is CASSLDRGTGEQYF. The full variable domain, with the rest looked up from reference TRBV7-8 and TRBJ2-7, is GAGVSQSPRYKVAKRGQDVALRCDPISGHVSLFWYQQALGQGPEFLTYFQNEAQLDKSGLPSDRFFAERPEGSVSTLKIQRTQQEDSAVYLCASSLDRGTGEQYFGPGTRLTVT.